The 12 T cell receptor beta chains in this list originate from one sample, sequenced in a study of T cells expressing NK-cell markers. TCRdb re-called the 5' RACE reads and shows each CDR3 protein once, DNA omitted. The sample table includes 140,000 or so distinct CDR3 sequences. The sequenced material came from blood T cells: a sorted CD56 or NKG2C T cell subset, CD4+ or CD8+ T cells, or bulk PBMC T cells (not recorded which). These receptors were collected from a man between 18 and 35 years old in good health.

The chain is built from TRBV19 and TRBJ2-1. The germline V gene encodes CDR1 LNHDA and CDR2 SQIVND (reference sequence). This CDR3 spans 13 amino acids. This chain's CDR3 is CASNLALHNEQFF.

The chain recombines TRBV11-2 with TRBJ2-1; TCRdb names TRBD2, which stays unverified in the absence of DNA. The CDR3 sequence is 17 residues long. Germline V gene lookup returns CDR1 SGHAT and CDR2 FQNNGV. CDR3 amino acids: CASSLVPGLAGLNEQFF.

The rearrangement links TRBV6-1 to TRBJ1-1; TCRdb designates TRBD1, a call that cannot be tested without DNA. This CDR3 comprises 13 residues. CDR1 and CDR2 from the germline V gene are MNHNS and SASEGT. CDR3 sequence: CASSEEGLGAAFF.

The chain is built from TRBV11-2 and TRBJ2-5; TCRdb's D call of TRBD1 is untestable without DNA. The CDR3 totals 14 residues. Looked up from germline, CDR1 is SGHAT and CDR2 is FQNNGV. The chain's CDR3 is CASSTIQGEETQYF.

The CDR3 loop reads CASSQSIGSDQPQHF. This sequence joins TRBV4-1 and TRBJ1-5. Germline V CDR1 and CDR2: MGHRA, YSYEKL. The CDR3 loop spans 15 amino acids.

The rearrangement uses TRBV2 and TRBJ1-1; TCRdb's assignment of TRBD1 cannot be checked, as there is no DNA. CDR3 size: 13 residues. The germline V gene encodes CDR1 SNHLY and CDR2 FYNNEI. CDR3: CASSEEGEGGAFF.

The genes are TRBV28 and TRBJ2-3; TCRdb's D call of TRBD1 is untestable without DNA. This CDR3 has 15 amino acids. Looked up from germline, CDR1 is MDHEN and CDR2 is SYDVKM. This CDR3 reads CASSLRDSYTDTQYF.

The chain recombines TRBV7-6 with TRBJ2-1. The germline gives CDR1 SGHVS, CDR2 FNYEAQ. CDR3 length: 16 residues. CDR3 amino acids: CASSLGAMSSYNEQFF.

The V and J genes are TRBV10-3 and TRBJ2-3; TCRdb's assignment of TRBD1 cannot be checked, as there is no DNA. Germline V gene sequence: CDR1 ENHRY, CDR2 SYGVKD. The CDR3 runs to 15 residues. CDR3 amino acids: CAISVRGLSTDTQYF.

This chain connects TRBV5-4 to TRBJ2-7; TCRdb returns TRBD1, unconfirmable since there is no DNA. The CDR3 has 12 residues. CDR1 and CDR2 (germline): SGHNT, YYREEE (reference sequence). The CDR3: CASSQGDYEQYF.

CDR3 loop: CASSQQDRDDTGELFF. This chain connects TRBV23-1 to TRBJ2-2; TCRdb's D gene call, TRBD1, goes unchecked for lack of DNA. TRBV23-1 is an ORF, with its function uncertain. There are 16 residues in the CDR3.

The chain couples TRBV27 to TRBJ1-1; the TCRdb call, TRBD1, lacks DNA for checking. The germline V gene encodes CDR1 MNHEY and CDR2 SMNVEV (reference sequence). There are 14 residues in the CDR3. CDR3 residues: CASRSGQGVSEASF.